These T cell receptor beta chains were read from a single sample in a study of blood T cell repertoires in COVID-19. The table came from immunoSEQ multiplex PCR; TCRdb's copy has only in-frame clones and leaves some out. The data show 150,000 to 160,000 clones, approximately 80% seen once. The sequenced sample was peripheral blood. These receptors all come from a woman between 50 and 59 years old with acute or convalescent COVID-19. CDR3s include the opening cysteine and the closing phenylalanine or tryptophan. D genes are given only for firm matches.

j_call	d_call	v_call	cdr3_aa
TRBJ1-2	TRBD1	TRBV6-5	CASRARGLYGYTF
TRBJ2-5	-	TRBV5-1	CASSRRGEETQYF
TRBJ2-1	TRBD1	TRBV18	CASSSQGASGNEQFF
TRBJ2-5	-	TRBV28	CASSFSGLETQYF
TRBJ1-5	-	TRBV18	CASSSDFNQPQHF
TRBJ1-1	-	TRBV19	CASSRGSPEAFF
TRBJ2-1	TRBD1	TRBV5-1	CASDRGLSYNEQFF
TRBJ2-6	TRBD2	TRBV19	CASSISAGYGANVLTF
TRBJ1-4	TRBD1	TRBV5-1	CASSSKIRQGPEKLFF
TRBJ1-2	-	TRBV28	CASTPRNYGYTF
TRBJ2-4	TRBD2	TRBV9	CASSVRAGVGTIQYF
TRBJ1-1	-	TRBV4-2	CASSQVAAMNTEAFF
TRBJ2-5	TRBD2	TRBV6-5	CASSHNLVAGGGQYF
TRBJ2-7	-	TRBV10-2	CASSESGGRSYEQYF
TRBJ1-5	-	TRBV28	CASSLVSQSQPQHF
TRBJ1-5	-	TRBV28	CASRTTGFSSNQPQHF
TRBJ2-5	-	TRBV27	CASSSPGPWKTQYF
TRBJ1-6	-	TRBV5-1	CASSSAPRKDSNNSPLHF
TRBJ2-1	TRBD2	TRBV28	CASSLYLAGGPNYNEQFF
TRBJ1-5	TRBD1	TRBV4-1	CASSQDQRTGTQPQHF
TRBJ2-5	-	TRBV7-9	CASSPHGLETQYF
TRBJ1-3	TRBD1	TRBV7-2	CASSPGQGALNPRNTIYF
TRBJ1-6	TRBD1	TRBV4-1	CASSQPVSGGFNSPLHF
TRBJ1-6	TRBD1	TRBV18	CASSLTGSPGSYNSPLHF
TRBJ1-4	TRBD1	TRBV29-1	CSVRQGASSLFF
TRBJ1-5	-	TRBV4-3	CASSQAAGPNNQPQHF
TRBJ2-5	-	TRBV2	CASRSQETQYF
TRBJ2-7	-	TRBV5-6	CASSRPGTRYEQYF
TRBJ1-1	TRBD1	TRBV12-3/TRBV12-4	CASSSSGGREAFF
TRBJ2-7	-	TRBV29-1	CSVAPGPHEQYF
TRBJ1-6	TRBD1	TRBV6-1	CASSEYPPGQGGNIYNSPLHF
TRBJ1-2	-	TRBV10-3	CAISDRGDYGYTF
TRBJ2-5	-	TRBV29-1	CSVDRVETQYF
TRBJ2-4	TRBD1	TRBV2	CASSGPGQGRNIQYF
TRBJ2-3	-	TRBV7-2	CASSLVPPGSTDTQYF
TRBJ2-7	-	TRBV29-1	CSVEEFRGNEQYF
TRBJ2-5	-	TRBV20-1	CSASSLRETQYF
TRBJ2-1	TRBD2	TRBV14	CASSGGSGGLYNEQFF
TRBJ1-1	TRBD1	TRBV7-2	CASSIPGQGGATEAFF
TRBJ2-1	TRBD2	TRBV15	CATRGPGGRAYNEQFF
TRBJ1-1	-	TRBV27	CASSLMGPRTEAFF
TRBJ2-3	TRBD2	TRBV3-1/TRBV3-2	CASSQGLLDTQYF
TRBJ1-2	TRBD1	TRBV6-5	CASSLRQGAVDGYTF
TRBJ1-2	-	TRBV28	CATQTYGYTF
TRBJ1-2	TRBD1	TRBV11-2	CASSLDAGTGVYGYTF
TRBJ1-2	TRBD1	TRBV5-1	CASRTGTGVNGYTF
TRBJ1-2	-	TRBV30	CAALKGYGYTF
TRBJ2-7	TRBD2	TRBV27	CASSAPLAGASYEQYF
TRBJ1-1	-	TRBV28	CATSVQSAFF
TRBJ2-5	-	TRBV6-6	CASSRVARRQETQYF
TRBJ2-3	-	TRBV3-1/TRBV3-2	CASSARRKASTDTQYF
TRBJ2-1	TRBD2	TRBV11-2	CASSLAGGNIYNEQFF
TRBJ2-7	TRBD1	TRBV9	CASSSVGGGEQYF
TRBJ1-5	-	TRBV3-1/TRBV3-2	CASSHKQIRQPQHF
TRBJ1-5	TRBD1	TRBV10-2	CASSLYRDRNQPQHF
TRBJ2-7	-	TRBV27	CASSPWTRNYEQYF
TRBJ2-1	TRBD2	TRBV7-2	CASSPTSAEQFF